These 23 T cell receptor beta chains were all obtained from the same sample, sequenced in a study of cytomegalovirus exposure and HLA in healthy donors. Use of 60 Vbeta and 13 Jbeta primers characterized the PCR. The repertoire was sequenced with immunoSEQ multiplex PCR; TCRdb's copy has only in-frame clones and lacks some. This table holds roughly 160,000 clones, roughly 80% found once. Sequences were obtained from PBMCs. The origin of the receptors is a woman aged 45-59 years in good health and CMV-seronegative.

This clone came up a few times. The genes are TRBV10-3 and TRBJ1-2; TRBD1 matches at 7 bases. J was trimmed by 7 bases and V by 6 bases; bases with no gene match: 5. This CDR3 comprises 12 residues. Germline V lookup: CDR1 ENHRY, CDR2 SYGVKD. This CDR3 is CAISRQGRGYTF. CDR3 DNA sequence: TGTGCCATCAGCCGACAGGGTCGTGGCTACACCTTC.

The chain recombines TRBV19 with TRBJ1-5, with 10 bases aligning to TRBD1. Losses at the gene ends were 3 bases for V and 4 bases for J; bases not matched to a gene: 12. Germline values: CDR1 LNHDA, CDR2 SQIVND (reference sequence). The CDR3 runs 18 residues. The CDR3 nucleotides are TGTGCCAGTAGTATTTACCCTCGGGACAGGGGACGGAATCAGCCCCAGCATTTT. Translating it yields CASSIYPRDRGRNQPQHF.

The genes are TRBV5-4 and TRBJ2-5; D is perhaps TRBD1 (6 bases). This CDR3 spans 15 amino acids. V dropped 4 bases and J dropped 2 bases, with 15 bases sitting between them. Looked up from germline, CDR1 is SGHNT and CDR2 is YYREEE (reference sequence). In DNA, the CDR3 is TGTGCCAGCAGCAAGACGACAGGCCTACAAGAGACCCAGTACTTC. Translated, it gives CASSKTTGLQETQYF. Using reference TRBV5-4 and TRBJ2-5 for the parts outside the CDR3, the full variable domain is ETGVTQSPTHLIKTRGQQVTLRCSSQSGHNTVSWYQQALGQGPQFIFQYYREEENGRGNFPPRFSGLQFPNYSSELNVNALELDDSALYLCASSKTTGLQETQYFGPGTRLLVL.

This clone appeared once. The chain is built from TRBV6-1 and TRBJ1-2; D remains unclear. The CDR3 sequence is 11 residues long. Germline V CDR1 and CDR2: MNHNS, SASEGT. V was trimmed by 5 bases and J by 2 bases, leaving 3 bases between them. This CDR3 reads CASSLNYGYTF. CDR3 coding DNA: TGTGCCAGCAGTCTCAACTATGGCTACACCTTC.

The chain uses TRBV2 and TRBJ2-2; TRBD1 aligns across 8 bases. This CDR3 has 14 amino acids. Germline V lookup: CDR1 SNHLY, CDR2 FYNNEI. Trimming cost V 5 bases and J 8 bases; bases outside gene matches: 7. The CDR3 DNA reads as TGTGCCAGCAGTCCGATGGACAGGGCGGGGGAGCTGTTTTTT. This codes for CASSPMDRAGELFF.

This clone was found a few times. The genes are TRBV5-1 and TRBJ2-6, with TRBD2 matching 11 bases. This CDR3 has 18 residues. The germline gives CDR1 SGHRS, CDR2 YFSETQ. V dropped 2 bases and J dropped 0; count of bases not matched to a gene: 4. This chain's CDR3 is CASSFTSGGTSGANVLTF. The CDR3 DNA reads TGCGCCAGCAGCTTCACTAGCGGGGGCACCTCTGGGGCCAACGTCCTGACTTTC.

This clone was seen only once. V gene TRBV5-1 combines with J gene TRBJ1-1, with D hard to call. Trimming pared 0 bases from V and 4 bases from J, leaving 10 bases between. The CDR3 consists of 14 residues. The germline gives CDR1 SGHRS, CDR2 YFSETQ. The CDR3 bases are TGCGCCAGCAGCTTGGAGTTCCCGGTCACTGAAGCTTTCTTT. Translation: CASSLEFPVTEAFF.

J is TRBJ1-3 and V is TRBV25-1; TRBD1 might be the D (5 bases). V was clipped by 2 bases and J by 4 bases, with 6 bases between them. Germline V CDR1 and CDR2: MGHDK, SYGVNS. This CDR3 contains 13 residues. The CDR3 nucleotides read TGTGCCAGCAGTGAACACAGGGGAAACACCATATATTTT. Its protein is CASSEHRGNTIYF.

This chain joins TRBV25-1 and TRBJ2-5; 12 nucleotides line up with TRBD2. The junction had 4 bases not matched to a gene; V was cut back by 4 bases and J by 1 base. From germline, CDR1 is MGHDK and CDR2 SYGVNS. The CDR3 length is 16 residues. The chain's CDR3 is CASSGGLAGIQETQYF. The CDR3 DNA is TGTGCCAGCAGTGGTGGACTAGCGGGAATCCAAGAGACCCAGTACTTC.

This clone was found once. This chain connects TRBV7-9 to TRBJ1-2, with no clear D. The CDR3 is made up of 13 amino acids. CDR1 is SEHNR, CDR2 FQNEAQ, per germline (reference sequence). V lost 1 base, J lost 7 bases, and 10 bases lay in between. The CDR3, as DNA: TGTGCCAGCAGCTTAGTATCACTAGGTGGCTACACCTTC. Its protein product is CASSLVSLGGYTF.

The V call is TRBV2, the J call TRBJ2-1; TRBD2 aligns across 11 bases. The J segment lost 4 bases and the V segment lost 7 bases, leaving 6 bases of the junction unmatched. The germline CDR1 and CDR2 sequences are SNHLY and FYNNEI. The CDR3 extends over 15 amino acids. CDR3 residues: CASTETSGKYNEQFF. CDR3 bases: TGTGCCAGCACCGAGACTAGCGGGAAGTACAATGAGCAGTTCTTC. Full variable domain (remainder filled in from reference TRBV2 and TRBJ2-1): EPEVTQTPSHQVTQMGQEVILRCVPISNHLYFYWYRQILGQKVEFLVSFYNNEISEKSEIFDDQFSVERPDGSNFTLKIRSTKLEDSAMYFCASTETSGKYNEQFFGPGTRLTVL.

This rearrangement joins TRBV28 to TRBJ1-2; the D is unclear. V shed 6 bases and J shed 2 bases, with 13 bases lying between them. There are 14 residues in the CDR3. Germline lookup yields CDR1 MDHEN and CDR2 SYDVKM. The CDR3 protein is CASSPSGRNYGYTF. CDR3 DNA sequence: TGTGCCAGCAGCCCCTCGGGGAGAAACTATGGCTACACCTTC.

The chain employs TRBV28 and TRBJ1-2, with D unclear. Per germline, CDR1 MDHEN and CDR2 SYDVKM. This CDR3 contains 12 residues. Trimming shortened V by 2 bases and J by 8 bases, and 9 bases separated the two germline ends. CDR3 nucleotide sequence: TGTGCCAGCAGTTTACCTGGTAGAGGCTACACCTTC. Its translation: CASSLPGRGYTF.

The chain links TRBV29-1 to TRBJ2-7; 7 bases map to TRBD1. CDR1 SQVTM and CDR2 ANQGSEA come from the germline V gene. V trimming: 7 bases; J trimming: 5 bases; junction bases outside the gene matches: 14. There are 14 residues in the CDR3. In nucleotides, the CDR3 is TGCAGCGCTCGCGGAGGCCGGACAGGCCACGAGCAGTACTTC. It codes for CSARGGRTGHEQYF.

This chain joins TRBV6-6 and TRBJ1-1, with TRBD1 matching 7 bases. The V and J ends lost 4 bases and 10 bases, in that order; junction bases with no gene match: 6. The CDR3 contains 12 residues. The germline gives CDR1 MNHNY, CDR2 SVGAGI (reference sequence). For the CDR3, the DNA is TGTGCCAGCAGTTTATTACAGGGGCCAGCTTTCTTT. Translated, it gives CASSLLQGPAFF.

The rearrangement links TRBV4-3 to TRBJ1-1, with D perhaps matching TRBD1 (6 bases). This CDR3 has 15 residues. Germline CDR1 is LGHNA and CDR2 is YSLEER. The germline V and J ends were trimmed by 0 bases and 5 bases, with 13 bases remaining between them. The CDR3 here is CASSQDWGQKTEAFF. The DNA of the CDR3 is TGCGCCAGCAGCCAAGACTGGGGGCAGAAGACTGAAGCTTTCTTT.

A few counts support this clone. This rearrangement joins TRBV4-3 to TRBJ2-1, with 7 bases identical to TRBD1. V shed 4 bases, J shed 4 bases, and the junction held 10 bases outside the gene matches. Germline CDR1 is LGHNA and CDR2 is YSLEER. This CDR3 spans 16 amino acids. The CDR3 loop is CASSLEGQTTYNEQFF. CDR3 bases: TGCGCCAGCAGCCTAGAGGGACAGACAACTTACAATGAGCAGTTCTTC.

The rearrangement uses TRBV7-3 and TRBJ2-2; no clear D. This CDR3 spans 15 amino acids. V was clipped by 3 bases and J by 1 base, with 9 bases between them. Germline V CDR1 and CDR2: SGHTA, FQGTGA. The CDR3 loop reads CASSFGGQNTGELFF. The CDR3 coding sequence is TGTGCCAGCAGCTTTGGTGGCCAGAACACCGGGGAGCTGTTTTTT.

The V gene is TRBV28, the J gene TRBJ2-5, with TRBD2 matching over 9 bases. CDR3 length equals 13 residues. With 6 bases clipped from V and 5 bases from J, the junction kept 4 bases outside the gene matches. The germline V gene has CDR1 MDHEN and CDR2 SYDVKM. The CDR3 DNA is TGTGCCAGCAGCCGTCTAGCGGGGGAGACCCAGTACTTC. It encodes CASSRLAGETQYF. The whole variable domain, filled in from reference TRBV28 and TRBJ2-5, reads DVKVTQSSRYLVKRTGEKVFLECVQDMDHENMFWYRQDPGLGLRLIYFSYDVKMKEKGDIPEGYSVSREKKERFSLILESASTNQTSMYLCASSRLAGETQYFGPGTRLLVL.

This chain connects TRBV28 to TRBJ1-5; a weak D match, TRBD1 (5 bases). V was pared by 7 bases and J by 2 bases, with 18 bases between. CDR3 length equals 16 residues. Germline CDR1 is MDHEN and CDR2 is SYDVKM. The CDR3 sequence is CASNLRTGFGNQPQHF. For the CDR3, the DNA is TGTGCCAGCAACCTCAGAACAGGTTTTGGCAATCAGCCCCAGCATTTT.

The rearrangement joins TRBV28 to TRBJ1-2; D call uncertain. V lost 6 bases, J lost 8 bases, and 16 bases lay in between. The V gene's germline CDR1 is MDHEN and CDR2 SYDVKM. The CDR3 runs to 13 residues. The chain's CDR3 is CASSQSGLVGYTF. In nucleotides, the CDR3 is TGTGCCAGCAGCCAATCGGGGTTAGTGGGCTACACCTTC.

CDR3 sequence: CASSQEASLFGTQYF. DNA for the CDR3: TGTGCCAGCAGCCAAGAAGCGTCCCTCTTCGGGACCCAGTACTTC. The V call is TRBV4-2, the J call TRBJ2-5, with no clear D. The CDR3 extends over 15 amino acids. Germline CDR1 is LGHNA and CDR2 is YNFKEQ. The ends were cut back, 0 bases at V and 7 bases at J, with 15 bases in the middle.

This clone was detected a few times. The CDR3 here is CASSVQDYGYTF. DNA of the CDR3: TGTGCCAGCAGTGTACAGGACTATGGCTACACCTTC. This chain links TRBV28 with TRBJ1-2, with D perhaps matching TRBD1 (5 bases). CDR1 is MDHEN and CDR2 is SYDVKM in the germline V gene. V was clipped by 5 bases and J by 3 bases, with 7 bases between them. The length of the CDR3 is 12 residues.